These 4 T cell receptor beta chains were sequenced from one sample in a study of preoperative IRX-2 immunotherapy in early breast cancer. Treatment meaning: preoperative locoregional IRX-2 cytokine immunotherapy. The data were produced by immunoSEQ multiplex PCR, yet TCRdb's version contains in-frame clones alone and is incomplete. The sample yields 3,700 or so clones, 65% to 70% seen once. Sequencing was performed on tumor tissue, taken after IRX-2 immunotherapy. These receptors were collected from a human donor with breast cancer.

This clone was counted a few times. This chain joins TRBV11-3 and TRBJ1-5; no firm D call. This CDR3 is 15 amino acids long. Germline CDR1 is SGHNT and CDR2 is YENEEA. The ends were cut back, 1 base at V and 0 bases at J, with 7 bases in the middle. In DNA form, the CDR3 reads TGTGCCAGCAGCTTAGTCAGAAATAGCAATCAGCCCCAGCATTTT. Translating gives CASSLVRNSNQPQHF.

The chain combines TRBV16 with TRBJ1-1; D might be TRBD1 (6 bases). Germline values: CDR1 KGHSY, CDR2 FQNENV. The CDR3 covers 13 residues. V lost 7 bases and J 2 bases, leaving 11 bases between the germline ends. As DNA, the CDR3 is TGTGCCAGCATGAGACAGGTAAACACTGAAGCTTTCTTT. Translation gives CASMRQVNTEAFF.

The gene calls are TRBV9 and TRBJ2-1, with 13 bases that match TRBD2. Germline V CDR1 and CDR2: SGDLS, YYNGEE. V shed 0 bases and J 8 bases; nucleotides not matched to a gene: 11. CDR3 length equals 18 residues. The CDR3 region is CASSVGLAGGGVHHEQFF. The CDR3 DNA sequence: TGTGCCAGCAGCGTAGGACTAGCGGGAGGTGGAGTTCACCATGAGCAGTTCTTC.

The gene calls are TRBV15 and TRBJ2-5; 11 bases agree with TRBD1. CDR1 is LNHNV, CDR2 YYDKDF, per germline (reference sequence). This CDR3 is built from 15 residues. Losses at the gene ends were 4 bases for V and 5 bases for J; bases not matched to a gene: 6. The CDR3 loop reads CATSTDRGRSETQYF. CDR3 nucleotides: TGTGCCACCAGCACGGACAGGGGGCGATCTGAGACCCAGTACTTC.